The text below deals with one T cell receptor beta chain. The antigen remains undetermined. This record comes from a study of T cell responses to AZD1222 COVID-19 vaccine. Study conclusions and caveats: The study identified only 6 or 7 AZD1222 recipients as seropositive at baseline. A reported finding is that nearly half of spike-specific TCRs target unmutated variant regions. Breadth and depth of Spike-specific TCRs rose after two AZD1222 doses.

The V gene end was trimmed by 9 bases and the J gene end by 7 bases; junction bases not matched to a gene: 8. Germline CDR1 KGHDR, CDR2 SFDVKD. This CDR3 region has 15 residues. Profiling relied on immunoSEQ multiplex PCR, and the TCRdb table lists in-frame clones only, not all of them. The sample yields 70,000 to 75,000 clones, around three quarters seen once. Source: peripheral blood, taken 28 days after the second AZD1222 dose. The origin of this receptor is an adult who received the AZD1222 COVID-19 vaccine. This chain uses TRBV24-1 with TRBJ2-2, with 12 bases fitting TRBD1. The CDR3 sequence is CATAGTGGKSGELFF. In DNA, the CDR3 is TGTGCCACCGCGGGGACAGGGGGCAAGAGCGGGGAGCTGTTTTTT.